A selection of T cell receptor beta chains follows, all from one sample in a study of CD8+ T cells in alopecia areata. The assay was immunoSEQ multiplex PCR, and TCRdb's table has in-frame clones only and misses some. The table has some 170,000 clones, 58% seen once. Material: CD4+ T cells sorted from blood, obtained at week 56, from a patient treated with tofacitinib. These receptors were collected from a human donor with alopecia areata. The CDR3 runs from the conserved cysteine through the conserved F or W. A D gene is named only where the DNA matches it firmly. Rows may omit the clone size; those that give it use once, few, many or a size class.

v_gene	d_gene	j_gene	abundance	CDR3aa	CDR3nt
TRBV5-1	.	TRBJ1-2	once	CASSLDSYGYTF	TGCGCCAGCAGCTTGGACAGTTATGGCTACACCTTC
TRBV7-2	.	TRBJ1-5	few	CASSRRLNSNQPQHF	TGTGCCAGCAGCAGGAGGCTAAATAGCAATCAGCCCCAGCATTTT
TRBV25-1	.	TRBJ2-1	.	CASSANRHSKQFF	TGTGCCAGCAGCGCCAACCGACATAGTAAGCAGTTCTTC
TRBV7-9	.	TRBJ1-1	few	CASRLFDSGTEAFF	TGTGCCAGCAGACTATTTGACAGCGGGACTGAAGCTTTCTTT
TRBV29-1	.	TRBJ2-3	.	CSVELADTQYF	TGCAGCGTTGAACTAGCGGATACGCAGTATTTT
TRBV21-1	.	TRBJ1-6	.	CASRSEPLHF	TGTGCCAGCAGGAGCGAGCCCCTCCACTTT
TRBV10-3	.	TRBJ1-2	.	CAISESWQNYGYTF	TGTGCCATCAGTGAGTCATGGCAGAACTATGGCTACACCTTC
TRBV7-9	.	TRBJ2-5	.	CASSLRLPEETQYF	TGTGCCAGCAGCCTCAGACTACCGGAAGAGACCCAGTACTTC
TRBV7-2	TRBD1	TRBJ2-3	.	CASSSPGQSTDTQYF	TGTGCCAGCAGCTCCCCGGGACAGAGCACAGATACGCAGTATTTT
TRBV2	.	TRBJ2-7	.	CASGTGTLHYEQYF	TGTGCCAGTGGAACCGGGACCCTTCACTACGAGCAGTACTTC
TRBV6-6	TRBD1	TRBJ2-7	.	CASRDRVPYEQYF	TGTGCCAGCCGGGACAGGGTACCGTACGAGCAGTACTTC
TRBV4-2	.	TRBJ1-1	.	CASSQDMATEEAFF	TGTGCCAGCAGCCAAGATATGGCCACAGAAGAAGCTTTCTTT
TRBV18	TRBD1	TRBJ1-2	.	CASSPGTGYGYTF	TGTGCCAGCTCACCTGGGACAGGCTATGGCTACACCTTC
TRBV27	.	TRBJ1-1	.	CASSLPGGWAFF	TGTGCCAGCAGTTTACCCGGAGGTTGGGCTTTCTTT
TRBV7-2	TRBD2	TRBJ2-7	.	CASSLAAGGSFEQYF	TGTGCCAGCAGCTTAGCCGCGGGGGGTTCCTTCGAGCAGTACTTC
TRBV5-1	.	TRBJ2-5	.	CASRRTEKETQYF	TGCGCCAGCAGGAGGACAGAGAAAGAGACCCAGTACTTC
TRBV30	TRBD1	TRBJ2-7	few	CAWSVLWTGSYEQYF	TGTGCCTGGAGTGTACTCTGGACAGGCTCCTACGAGCAGTACTTC
TRBV29-1	.	TRBJ1-4	.	CSVSALGGEKLFF	TGCAGCGTTTCCGCCCTGGGGGGTGAAAAACTGTTTTTT
TRBV2	.	TRBJ2-2	.	CASSSTPATGELFF	TGTGCCAGCAGCTCTACTCCGGCCACCGGGGAGCTGTTTTTT
TRBV12-5	.	TRBJ2-5	.	CASGLVPPGTQYF	TGTGCTAGTGGTTTGGTCCCTCCCGGGACCCAGTACTTC
TRBV7-2	.	TRBJ2-5	.	CASSNARGRETQYF	TGTGCCAGCAGCAATGCCAGGGGACGGGAGACCCAGTACTTC
TRBV29-1	.	TRBJ2-4	.	CSVTIGPALAKNIQYF	TGCAGCGTGACCATCGGCCCGGCCTTAGCCAAAAACATTCAGTACTTC
TRBV11-2	.	TRBJ2-7	.	CASSFGALVYEQYF	TGTGCCAGCAGCTTTGGTGCACTAGTTTACGAGCAGTACTTC
TRBV2	.	TRBJ1-4	few	CASSKQGYGEKLFF	TGTGCCAGCAGTAAACAGGGCTACGGTGAAAAACTGTTTTTT
TRBV7-2	.	TRBJ2-7	.	CASSGAYEQYF	TGTGCCAGCTCGGGGGCCTACGAGCAGTACTTC
TRBV5-1	TRBD1	TRBJ2-7	.	CASSPQGTGVYEQYF	TGCGCCAGCAGCCCACAGGGGACCGGGGTCTACGAGCAGTACTTC
TRBV5-4	.	TRBJ2-7	.	CASSWGVSYEQYF	TGTGCCAGCAGCTGGGGGGTATCCTACGAGCAGTACTTC
TRBV7-6	.	TRBJ2-7	.	CASSLSGGLYEQYF	TGTGCCAGCAGCTTATCCGGGGGCCTATACGAGCAGTACTTC
TRBV10-3	.	TRBJ2-3	.	CAISESKGRVVDTQYF	TGTGCCATCAGTGAGTCGAAAGGACGAGTGGTAGATACGCAGTATTTT
TRBV7-9	.	TRBJ2-1	.	CASSPRYKRLVETNEQFF	TGTGCCAGCAGCCCAAGGTACAAGAGACTAGTTGAGACCAATGAGCAGTTCTTC
TRBV18	TRBD1	TRBJ2-7	many	CASSPGTGYEQYF	TGTGCCAGCTCACCAGGGACAGGCTACGAGCAGTACTTC
TRBV15	.	TRBJ1-5	.	CATGRDGNQPQHF	TGTGCCACCGGCAGGGACGGCAATCAGCCCCAGCATTTT
TRBV29-1	.	TRBJ1-2	few	CSVSLDRNYGYTF	TGCAGCGTTTCTCTCGACAGGAACTATGGCTACACCTTC
TRBV30	TRBD2	TRBJ2-1	few	CAWDRTRAAGQQFF	TGTGCCTGGGATAGGACTAGGGCGGCGGGTCAGCAGTTCTTC
TRBV7-2	.	TRBJ1-5	.	CASSLVPRSSNQPQHF	TGTGCCAGCAGCTTAGTCCCTAGGTCTAGCAATCAGCCCCAGCATTTT
TRBV6-6	.	TRBJ2-1	.	CASSYRPYNEQFF	TGTGCCAGCAGTTACCGTCCGTACAATGAGCAGTTCTTC
TRBV6-1	.	TRBJ2-1	.	CASSRTIEQFF	TGTGCCAGCAGTCGAACAATTGAGCAGTTCTTC
TRBV6-5	.	TRBJ1-2	.	CASSYQAPGNYGYTF	TGTGCCAGCAGTTACCAGGCTCCGGGGAACTATGGCTACACCTTC
TRBV4-1	.	TRBJ2-5	.	CASSQEQLATQYF	TGCGCCAGCAGCCAAGAACAGCTCGCGACCCAGTACTTC
TRBV6-1	.	TRBJ2-1	.	CASSESQVHIF	TGTGCCAGCAGTGAAAGTCAGGTCCATATCTTC
TRBV30	TRBD1	TRBJ1-1	.	CAWSLLDRDTEAFF	TGTGCCTGGAGTTTGCTGGACAGGGACACTGAAGCTTTCTTT
TRBV30	.	TRBJ1-2	.	CAWGPGAGYTF	TGTGCCTGGGGCCCGGGGGCAGGCTACACCTTC
TRBV6-5	TRBD1	TRBJ2-7	.	CASSYGGDRDEQYF	TGTGCCAGCAGTTACGGGGGGGACAGGGATGAGCAGTACTTC
TRBV19	TRBD2	TRBJ2-3	.	CASSQTSGGTDTQYF	TGTGCCAGTAGCCAAACTAGCGGGGGCACAGATACGCAGTATTTT
TRBV2	TRBD1	TRBJ1-2	.	CASSVLRDRGFYGYTF	TGTGCCAGCAGTGTGCTAAGGGACAGGGGTTTCTATGGCTACACCTTC
TRBV5-1	.	TRBJ2-1	.	CASSLDKTHNEQFF	TGCGCCAGCAGCTTGGACAAAACCCACAATGAGCAGTTCTTC
TRBV30	TRBD1	TRBJ1-1	once	CAWSLAGTANTEAFF	TGTGCCTGGAGCCTTGCCGGGACAGCAAACACTGAAGCTTTCTTT
TRBV29-1	.	TRBJ2-7	few	CSVATVLGYEQYF	TGCAGCGTCGCTACGGTTCTGGGCTACGAGCAGTACTTC
TRBV2	.	TRBJ1-4	.	CASSEVEKLFF	TGTGCCAGCAGTGAAGTGGAAAAACTGTTTTTT
TRBV5-1	.	TRBJ1-1	.	CASSLGTNTEAFF	TGCGCCAGCAGCTTAGGGACGAACACTGAAGCTTTCTTT
TRBV5-6	.	TRBJ1-1	.	CASSRGGTEAFF	TGTGCCAGCAGCCGAGGGGGCACTGAAGCTTTCTTT
TRBV30	.	TRBJ2-2	.	CAWSVGGTGELFF	TGTGCCTGGAGTGTAGGTGGCACCGGGGAGCTGTTTTTT
TRBV30	.	TRBJ1-2	.	CAWRTGRLTYGYTF	TGTGCCTGGAGGACAGGCCGGCTCACTTATGGCTACACCTTC
TRBV30	TRBD1	TRBJ1-6	few	CAWWRPGQHNSPLHF	TGTGCCTGGTGGAGGCCGGGACAGCATAATTCACCCCTCCACTTT
TRBV5-5	.	TRBJ2-7	few	CASSLEQEIGKQYF	TGTGCCAGCAGCTTGGAACAGGAGATAGGGAAGCAGTACTTC
TRBV4-1	.	TRBJ2-5	.	CASSQEWGRETQYF	TGCGCCAGCAGCCAGGAATGGGGGCGGGAGACCCAGTACTTC
TRBV29-1	.	TRBJ1-3	.	CSGGQGNTIYF	TGCAGCGGCGGACAGGGAAACACCATATATTTT
TRBV4-1	.	TRBJ1-2	.	CASSQDTGGRLGGYTF	TGCGCCAGCAGCCAAGATACGGGGGGCCGGCTTGGGGGCTACACCTTC
TRBV6-5	.	TRBJ1-1	.	CASSKNTEAFF	TGTGCCAGCAGTAAGAACACTGAAGCTTTCTTT